This T cell receptor (beta chain) was retrieved from a study of T cells in Graves' hyperthyroidism and ophthalmopathy. TCR beta CDR3 sequences were amplified from RNA transcripts. Initially, a first-round RT-PCR of the TCR CDR3 employed the HTBI primer set. A single record per CDR3 protein comes from TCRdb applying MiXCR to the multiplex PCR reads. The data show 550,000 to 650,000 distinct CDR3 sequences, roughly 15% seen once. This clonotype was seen only a few times. Germline V gives CDR1 SGHRS, CDR2 YFSETQ. CDR3 length equals 14 residues. The germline V and J ends were trimmed by 2 bases and 5 bases, with 8 bases remaining between them.

The rearrangement joins TRBV5-1 to TRBJ1-6; no clear D. Material for sequencing was blood. The clonotype was recovered from a woman aged 40 to 50 with Graves' hyperthyroidism. CDR3 sequence: CASSLTDHNSPLHF. The CDR3 nucleotides read TGCGCCAGCAGCTTAACAGATCATAATTCACCCCTCCACTTT.